The 8 T cell receptor beta chains given below trace back to one sample, sequenced in a study of cytomegalovirus exposure and HLA in healthy donors listed by TCRdb under 2017. Libraries were built with the immunoSEQ multiplex PCR assay. The multiplex PCR relied on a mix of 60 forward primers for TCR Vbeta segments and 13 reverse primers for TCR Jbeta segments. The source is immuneACCESS, and TCRdb retained only in-frame sequences with V and J called. Part of the clones is not carried over; for the studies checked, unresolved V genes explain less than half of this, and the remainder is unexplained. In all, the sample holds about 100,000 clones, and around 74% of those were seen once. The top ten hold 14% of the sample. Sequences were obtained from PBMCs. The receptors shown here come from a male donor in good health and CMV-seropositive.

This clone was detected once. The chain employs TRBV13 and TRBJ1-2; D ambiguous. The CDR3 runs to 13 residues. Germline V lookup: CDR1 PRHDT, CDR2 FYEKMQ (reference sequence). V lost 0 bases and J lost 4, with 6 bases in between. Here the CDR3 reads CASSLGQFYGYTF. The CDR3 bases are TGTGCCAGCAGCTTAGGACAGTTCTATGGCTACACCTTC.

The chain couples TRBV14 to TRBJ2-7; unclear D gene. Trimming pared 0 bases from V and 3 bases from J, leaving 9 bases between. The length of the CDR3 is 14 residues. Germline V lookup: CDR1 SGHDN, CDR2 FVKESK. CDR3 sequence reads: CASSQDLLFYEQYF. DNA of the CDR3: TGTGCCAGCAGCCAAGATTTACTATTCTACGAGCAGTACTTC.

The chain combines TRBV4-1 with TRBJ2-7, with TRBD1 identical over 10 bases. This CDR3 contains 14 residues. Germline lookup yields CDR1 MGHRA and CDR2 YSYEKL. V lost 1 base, J lost 7 bases, and 4 bases stayed unmatched. DNA for the CDR3: TGCGCCAGCAGCCAAGGGGACAGGGGATTTGAGCAGTACTTC. This translates into CASSQGDRGFEQYF.

This clone was seen a handful of times. The chain joins TRBV27 to TRBJ2-7, with D possibly TRBD2 on 6 matching bases. This CDR3 contains 13 residues. CDR1 and CDR2 from the germline V gene are MNHEY and SMNVEV (reference sequence). V was pared by 5 bases and J by 7 bases, with 15 bases between. In DNA form, the CDR3 reads TGTGCCAGCAGTCCCCGGGGGTTTGGGGAGCAGTACTTC. It translates to CASSPRGFGEQYF.

This clone was seen only a few times. CDR3 sequence reads: CASSPPGARRTEAFF. The CDR3 DNA reads as TGTGCCAGCAGCCCACCGGGAGCACGCCGGACTGAAGCTTTCTTT. This chain connects TRBV7-2 to TRBJ1-1; D is undetermined. This CDR3 is 15 amino acids long. CDR1 is SGHTA, CDR2 FQGNSA, per germline. V lost 5 bases and J lost 5, with 18 bases in between.

This sequence joins TRBV28 and TRBJ2-3; 9 bases map to TRBD2. Germline trimming cut 4 bases from V and 2 bases from J; bases unmatched to any gene: 10. The CDR3 is 17 amino acids. Germline loops: CDR1 MDHEN, CDR2 SYDVKM. DNA of the CDR3: TGTGCCAGCAGTTCTTATTTAGCGGGGGCGCACACAGATACGCAGTATTTT. This codes for CASSSYLAGAHTDTQYF.

The genes are TRBV6-6 and TRBJ2-7; maybe TRBD2 (6 bases). The CDR3 contains 15 residues. V gave up 6 bases and J gave up 1 base, with 16 bases separating them. CDR1 is MNHNY and CDR2 is SVGAGI in the germline V gene (reference sequence). CDR3 residues: CASRFSGGTSYEQYF. CDR3 nucleotides: TGTGCCAGCAGATTTAGCGGTGGAACTTCCTACGAGCAGTACTTC.

The chain combines TRBV5-1 with TRBJ2-1; 16 positions match TRBD2. Germline V lookup: CDR1 SGHRS, CDR2 YFSETQ. The V and J ends lost 5 bases and 2 bases, in that order; junction bases with no gene match: 13. This CDR3 is 20 amino acids long. CDR3 sequence: CASSMVGLAGGPKTYNEQFF. CDR3 in DNA: TGCGCCAGCAGTATGGTGGGACTAGCGGGGGGGCCCAAAACCTACAATGAGCAGTTCTTC. Drawing the rest from reference TRBV5-1 and TRBJ2-1, the complete variable domain is KAGVTQTPRYLIKTRGQQVTLSCSPISGHRSVSWYQQTPGQGLQFLFEYFSETQRNKGNFPGRFSGRQFSNSRSEMNVSTLELGDSALYLCASSMVGLAGGPKTYNEQFFGPGTRLTVL.